This passage covers 30 T cell receptor beta chains from one sample sequenced in a study of shared clonotypes between healthy human individuals. CD8 cells classed as naive were CD45RO-negative and positively selected for CCR7, excluding terminally differentiated effector memory CD45RA+ cells. The assay was immunoSEQ multiplex PCR, and TCRdb's table has in-frame clones only and misses some. Seen here are hundreds of thousands of clones, roughly 96% observed once, and the top ten hold about 0.11%. The source material was naive CD8+ T cells sorted from blood. The source is a woman in her twenties or thirties in good health.

To note about this clone: Other DNA variants within this sample encode the same CDR3. This chain joins TRBV27 and TRBJ2-1; D is unclear. This CDR3 spans 14 amino acids. CDR1 MNHEY and CDR2 SMNVEV come from the germline V gene (reference sequence). V gave up 2 bases and J gave up 4 bases, with 9 bases separating them. The chain's CDR3 is CASSLVGSYNEQFF. The CDR3 DNA reads as TGTGCCAGCAGTTTAGTCGGGTCTTACAATGAGCAGTTCTTC.

The chain recombines TRBV6-4 with TRBJ2-3, with TRBD2 matching over 8 bases. The CDR3 loop spans 13 amino acids. Losses at the gene ends were 2 bases for V and 5 bases for J; bases not matched to a gene: 0. Per the germline V gene, CDR1 is MRHNA and CDR2 is SNTAGT. CDR3 protein: CASSDRGGDTQYF. The CDR3 coding sequence is TGTGCCAGCAGTGACCGGGGGGGAGATACGCAGTATTTT.

The rearrangement links TRBV4-1 to TRBJ2-7; TRBD2 is a possible D gene (5 bases). The CDR3 sequence is 12 residues long. Per the germline V gene, CDR1 is MGHRA and CDR2 is YSYEKL. V was trimmed by 4 bases and J by 6 bases, leaving 10 bases between them. CDR3 region: CASSPGWGEQYF. Written as DNA, the CDR3 is TGCGCCAGCAGCCCGGGGTGGGGCGAGCAGTACTTC.

The chain recombines TRBV9 with TRBJ1-3; no reliable D call. Germline values: CDR1 SGDLS, CDR2 YYNGEE. V was shortened by 0 bases and J by 0 bases, with 7 bases between the two germline ends. The CDR3 runs 15 residues. The CDR3 loop is CASSVGLSSGNTIYF. In DNA form, the CDR3 reads TGTGCCAGCAGCGTAGGGTTGAGCTCTGGAAACACCATATATTTT.

The chain combines TRBV28 with TRBJ2-5; 7 bases line up with TRBD1. V shed 5 bases and J 1 base; nucleotides not matched to a gene: 7. The CDR3 contains 15 residues. The germline V gene has CDR1 MDHEN and CDR2 SYDVKM. Written as DNA, the CDR3 is TGTGCCAGCAGTAACGGGGACAGTCCCCAAGAGACCCAGTACTTC. Its translation is CASSNGDSPQETQYF.

The gene calls are TRBV25-1 and TRBJ2-3, with D tentatively TRBD1 (5 bases). Germline V gene lookup returns CDR1 MGHDK and CDR2 SYGVNS. The CDR3 is made up of 13 amino acids. The V end lost 5 bases, the J end lost 4 bases, and 10 bases lay between the germline ends. CDR3 DNA: TGTGCCAGCAGTTGGCAGGGCGCAGATACGCAGTATTTT. Translation: CASSWQGADTQYF.

The J gene is TRBJ1-3, the V gene TRBV28; the D is unclear. The CDR3 loop spans 16 amino acids. The germline gives CDR1 MDHEN, CDR2 SYDVKM. V gave up 1 base and J gave up 0 bases, with 10 bases separating them. The CDR3 DNA reads as TGTGCCAGCAGTTTATTAGCTTCGAGCTCTGGAAACACCATATATTTT. This encodes CASSLLASSSGNTIYF.

This clone occurred once. This chain joins TRBV7-6 and TRBJ1-2; TRBD1 agrees at 7 bases. The V and J ends lost 5 bases and 8 bases, in that order; junction bases with no gene match: 35. This CDR3 has 22 residues. The germline CDR1 and CDR2 sequences are SGHVS and FNYEAQ. The CDR3: CASSPASQAPGAGGLYVGGYTF. The CDR3 region has the DNA TGTGCCAGCAGCCCCGCGTCCCAAGCACCAGGGGCAGGGGGTCTATACGTCGGAGGCTACACCTTC.

The rearrangement links TRBV7-6 to TRBJ2-7, with 11 bases fitting TRBD2. The length of the CDR3 is 15 residues. V was clipped by 5 bases and J by 4 bases; unmatched bases: 7. Germline CDR1 and CDR2: SGHVS and FNYEAQ. The CDR3, as DNA: TGTGCCAGCAGCCCCCTACTAGCGGGAGTTTACGAGCAGTACTTC. Encoded protein: CASSPLLAGVYEQYF.

The genes are TRBV14 and TRBJ1-2; maybe TRBD1 (6 bases). The V end was cut by 2 bases, the J end by 8 bases, with 18 bases between. Looked up from germline, CDR1 is SGHDN and CDR2 is FVKESK. The CDR3 has 15 amino acids. The CDR3 DNA is TGTGCCAGCAGCCAACCCGGGACACCGGGGGAAGGCTACACCTTC. As protein: CASSQPGTPGEGYTF.

V usage is TRBV10-2 and J usage is TRBJ2-1; D remains ambiguous. The germline CDR1 and CDR2 sequences are WSHSY and SAAADI. Trimming cost V 0 bases and J 10 bases, with 13 bases left between them. This CDR3 region has 14 residues. The CDR3 sequence: CASSESTVYYEQFF. CDR3 nucleotide sequence: TGCGCCAGCAGTGAGTCGACGGTGTACTACGAGCAGTTCTTC.

This rearrangement joins TRBV6-5 to TRBJ1-1; D ambiguous. The V end lost 4 bases, the J end lost 3 bases, and 9 bases lay between the germline ends. Germline V gene sequence: CDR1 MNHEY, CDR2 SVGAGI. The CDR3 is 13 residues long. The CDR3 coding sequence is TGTGCCAGCAGTTTAAGGAGTCACACTGAAGCTTTCTTT. Translation gives CASSLRSHTEAFF.

The V call is TRBV28, the J call TRBJ1-6; possibly TRBD1 for D (5 bases). The CDR3 has 16 residues. The germline V gene has CDR1 MDHEN and CDR2 SYDVKM. Trimming stripped 3 bases from V and 8 bases from J, with 17 bases between. Written as DNA, the CDR3 is TGTGCCAGCAGTTTGGCAGGGCAGGGAGAATATTCACCCCTCCACTTT. Amino acid sequence: CASSLAGQGEYSPLHF.

A note on this clone: Relative to the germline gene, one junction end is altered; a read error may explain this. The chain carries TRBV7-9 and TRBJ1-5, with TRBD1 as a possible D gene (5 bases). CDR3 length: 13 residues. Germline-derived CDR1 and CDR2 are SEHNR and FQNEAQ (reference sequence). This CDR3 reads CASSWDGDHPQHF. For the CDR3, the DNA is TGTGCCAGCAGCTGGGACGGCGATCATCCCCAGCATTTT.

V usage is TRBV4-3 and J usage is TRBJ2-5; D perhaps matches TRBD1 (5 bases). Per the germline V gene, CDR1 is LGHNA and CDR2 is YSLEER. Deletions cut 3 bases from V and 4 bases from J, with 12 bases between. The CDR3 runs 14 residues. The CDR3 DNA reads as TGCGCCAGCAGCCAGCGTCAGGGAAGAGAGACCCAGTACTTC. It translates to CASSQRQGRETQYF.

This chain connects TRBV27 to TRBJ1-2, with TRBD1 matching 8 bases. The J segment lost 5 bases and the V segment lost 4 bases, leaving 9 bases of the junction unmatched. Germline V gene data show CDR1 as MNHEY and CDR2 as SMNVEV (reference sequence). The CDR3 has 15 residues. The CDR3 DNA reads as TGTGCCAGCAGTTACCGACAGGGGAATACGTATGGCTACACCTTC. This sequence encodes CASSYRQGNTYGYTF.

The chain combines TRBV29-1 with TRBJ2-6, with 7 bases aligning to TRBD1. Germline values: CDR1 SQVTM, CDR2 ANQGSEA. V was clipped by 0 bases and J by 0 bases; unmatched bases: 8. CDR3 length: 18 amino acids. DNA of the CDR3: TGCAGCGTTGAAGATCTTGGGACAGATCTCTCTGGGGCCAACGTCCTGACTTTC. Translated, it gives CSVEDLGTDLSGANVLTF. The whole variable domain, filled in from reference TRBV29-1 and TRBJ2-6, reads SAVISQKPSRDICQRGTSLTIQCQVDSQVTMMFWYRQQPGQSLTLIATANQGSEATYESGFVIDKFPISRPNLTFSTLTVSNMSPEDSSIYLCSVEDLGTDLSGANVLTFGAGSRLTVL.

The chain couples TRBV4-2 to TRBJ2-7; maybe TRBD2 (6 bases). CDR1 and CDR2 (germline): LGHNA, YNFKEQ. Trimming took off 0 bases at V and 0 bases at J, with 12 bases between the two ends. The CDR3 covers 16 residues. CDR3 residues: CASSQDIMRDSYEQYF. CDR3 sequence (DNA): TGTGCCAGCAGCCAAGATATAATGCGGGACTCCTACGAGCAGTACTTC.

The genes are TRBV7-9 and TRBJ2-7; the match to TRBD2 covers 11 bases. Germline trimming cut 0 bases from V and 6 bases from J; bases unmatched to any gene: 4. This CDR3 region has 15 residues. CDR1 is SEHNR and CDR2 is FQNEAQ in the germline V gene (reference sequence). CDR3 in amino acids: CASSLATSGRSEQYF. CDR3 nucleotide sequence: TGTGCCAGCAGCTTAGCTACTAGCGGGAGATCCGAGCAGTACTTC.

The chain joins TRBV27 to TRBJ1-1, with D possibly TRBD1 on 6 matching bases. Deletions cut 1 base from V and 3 bases from J, with 12 bases between. The CDR3 is 15 residues long. The germline CDR1 and CDR2 sequences are MNHEY and SMNVEV (reference sequence). CDR3 residues: CASSLLGGMYTEAFF. CDR3 DNA: TGTGCCAGCAGTTTATTAGGGGGGATGTACACTGAAGCTTTCTTT.

The chain is built from TRBV7-9 and TRBJ2-2; D is possibly TRBD2 (6 bases). This CDR3 has 15 residues. Germline V CDR1 and CDR2: SEHNR, FQNEAQ (reference sequence). With 0 bases removed from V and 2 bases from J, the gap between germline ends came to 7 bases. The CDR3 sequence: CASSLAGGNTGELFF. The DNA of the CDR3 is TGTGCCAGCAGCTTAGCCGGGGGTAACACCGGGGAGCTGTTTTTT.

The V and J genes are TRBV9 and TRBJ1-1, with 8 bases that match TRBD1. Germline assignment: CDR1 SGDLS and CDR2 YYNGEE. With V trimmed by 4 bases and J by 11 bases, 7 bases remained unmatched. There are 12 residues in the CDR3. CDR3 sequence: CASSTETGEAFF. CDR3 DNA: TGTGCCAGCAGCACCGAGACAGGGGAGGCTTTCTTT.

The V and J genes are TRBV7-9 and TRBJ2-7; 10 bases are a match to TRBD2. Germline V lookup: CDR1 SEHNR, CDR2 FQNEAQ (reference sequence). The CDR3 runs 15 residues. The J segment lost 7 bases and the V segment lost 4 bases, leaving 10 bases of the junction unmatched. The CDR3 DNA reads TGTGCCAGCAGCTATAGCGGGAGGCCCTGGGGGGAGCAGTACTTC. Translating gives CASSYSGRPWGEQYF.

This chain connects TRBV6-4 to TRBJ2-1, with TRBD2 matching 13 bases. V was pared by 6 bases and J by 5 bases, with 10 bases of the junction left unmatched. Germline CDR1 is MRHNA and CDR2 is SNTAGT. This CDR3 has 17 amino acids. This CDR3 reads CASSAMGTSGENNEQFF. In nucleotides, the CDR3 is TGTGCCAGCAGCGCCATGGGGACTAGCGGGGAAAACAATGAGCAGTTCTTC.

The V gene is TRBV5-4, the J gene TRBJ2-7, with TRBD1 matching 11 bases. With 4 bases clipped from V and 2 bases from J, the junction kept 14 bases outside the gene matches. Germline CDR1 is SGHNT and CDR2 is YYREEE (reference sequence). The CDR3 covers 18 residues. The CDR3 is CASSHPPRTGGEAYEQYF. The CDR3 DNA follows: TGTGCCAGCAGCCATCCTCCCAGGACAGGGGGCGAAGCCTACGAGCAGTACTTC.

To note about this clone: The sample contains more than one DNA sequence encoding this CDR3. The rearrangement joins TRBV13 to TRBJ1-3; D is ambiguous. V was shortened by 1 base and J by 4 bases, with 5 bases between the two germline ends. The CDR3 runs 13 residues. Germline V CDR1 and CDR2: PRHDT, FYEKMQ (reference sequence). The CDR3 spells CASSLVSGNTIYF. CDR3 DNA sequence: TGTGCCAGCAGCTTAGTGTCCGGAAACACCATATATTTT.

The chain employs TRBV27 and TRBJ2-7; the D is unclear. V gave up 1 base and J gave up 3 bases, with 7 bases separating them. Per germline, CDR1 MNHEY and CDR2 SMNVEV (reference sequence). The length of the CDR3 is 13 residues. This chain's CDR3 is CASSLWPRYEQYF. The DNA for the CDR3 is TGTGCCAGCAGTTTATGGCCCCGCTACGAGCAGTACTTC.

The rearrangement uses TRBV5-6 and TRBJ2-1; 8 nucleotides agree with TRBD1. The CDR3 is 17 amino acids. The V and J ends lost 5 bases and 5 bases, in that order; junction bases with no gene match: 15. Germline V lookup: CDR1 SGHDT, CDR2 YYEEEE. In nucleotides, the CDR3 is TGTGCCAGCAGTTGGGACAGGTGGAGATGGTACCACAATGAGCAGTTCTTC. It codes for CASSWDRWRWYHNEQFF.

The CDR3 bases are TGTGCCAGTAGGCAACCGGGACTAGCGGGAGGGAATGAGCAGTTCTTC. Its translation: CASRQPGLAGGNEQFF. J is TRBJ2-1 and V is TRBV19; 16 bases agree with TRBD2. V trimming: 6 bases; J trimming: 7 bases; junction bases outside the gene matches: 6. The CDR3 has 16 residues. Germline values: CDR1 LNHDA, CDR2 SQIVND (reference sequence). The full variable domain, its missing parts supplied by reference TRBV19 and TRBJ2-1, is DGGITQSPKYLFRKEGQNVTLSCEQNLNHDAMYWYRQDPGQGLRLIYYSQIVNDFQKGDIAEGYSVSREKKESFPLTVTSAQKNPTAFYLCASRQPGLAGGNEQFFGPGTRLTVL.

As DNA, the CDR3 is TGTGCCAGTAGTGAGTGGAGCTCCTACAATGAGCAGTTCTTC. It is translated as CASSEWSSYNEQFF. V gene TRBV19 combines with J gene TRBJ2-1; D is uncertain. The CDR3 sequence is 14 residues long. CDR1 and CDR2 (germline): LNHDA, SQIVND (reference sequence). V gave up 5 bases and J gave up 0 bases, with 8 bases separating them.